The 3 T cell receptor beta chains below all came from one sample that was sequenced in a study of T cells in localized non-small cell lung cancer. The method was immunoSEQ multiplex PCR; TCRdb's version includes in-frame clones alone and lacks a portion of them. The repertoire consists of 25,000 to 35,000 clones, with 88% occurring once and the leading ten covering 3.5% to 5%. Sequenced here: peripheral blood mononuclear cells, sampled before any cancer treatment. The origin of the receptors is a woman aged 35 to 75 with stage III lung adenocarcinoma.

The rearrangement joins TRBV6-5 to TRBJ2-1, with 9 bases matching TRBD2. The CDR3 runs to 13 residues. Per the germline V gene, CDR1 is MNHEY and CDR2 is SVGAGI. The J segment lost 5 bases and the V segment lost 5 bases, leaving 1 base of the junction unmatched. The CDR3 nucleotides are TGTGCCAGCAGTCGACTAGCGGACAATGAGCAGTTCTTC. It yields the protein CASSRLADNEQFF.

The J gene is TRBJ1-3, the V gene TRBV14; possible D gene TRBD1, 5 bases. The CDR3 extends over 16 amino acids. CDR1 is SGHDN, CDR2 FVKESK, per germline. V dropped 4 bases and J dropped 0 bases, with 13 bases sitting between them. The CDR3 nucleotides read TGTGCCAGCAGCCGAGCGGGACCGCACTCTGGAAACACCATATATTTT. This translates into CASSRAGPHSGNTIYF.

The chain uses TRBV11-2 and TRBJ1-3; D ambiguous. Germline CDR1 reads SGHAT; CDR2 reads FQNNGV. The CDR3 totals 16 residues. V shed 5 bases and J shed 0 bases, with 14 bases lying between them. CDR3 residues: CASSLSVANSGNTIYF. For the CDR3, the DNA is TGTGCCAGCAGCCTCTCGGTTGCTAACTCTGGAAACACCATATATTTT.